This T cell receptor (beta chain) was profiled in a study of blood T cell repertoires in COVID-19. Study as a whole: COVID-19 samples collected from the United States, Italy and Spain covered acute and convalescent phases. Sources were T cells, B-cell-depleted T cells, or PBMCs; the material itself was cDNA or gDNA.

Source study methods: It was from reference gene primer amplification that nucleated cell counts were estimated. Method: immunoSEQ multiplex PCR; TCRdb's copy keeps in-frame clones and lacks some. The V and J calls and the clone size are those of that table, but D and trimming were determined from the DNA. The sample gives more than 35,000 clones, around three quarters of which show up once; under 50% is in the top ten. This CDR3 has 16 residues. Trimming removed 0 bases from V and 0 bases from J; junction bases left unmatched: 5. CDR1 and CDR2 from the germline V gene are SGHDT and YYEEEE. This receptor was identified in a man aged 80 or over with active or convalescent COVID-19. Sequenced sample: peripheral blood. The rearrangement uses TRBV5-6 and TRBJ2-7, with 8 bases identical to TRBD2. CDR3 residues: CASSLAGGGPSYEQYF. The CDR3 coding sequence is TGTGCCAGCAGCTTGGCCGGGGGGGGACCCTCCTACGAGCAGTACTTC. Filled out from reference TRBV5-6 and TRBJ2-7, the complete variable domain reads DAGVTQSPTHLIKTRGQQVTLRCSPKSGHDTVSWYQQALGQGPQFIFQYYEEEERQRGNFPDRFSGHQFPNYSSELNVNALLLGDSALYLCASSLAGGGPSYEQYFGPGTRLTVT.